The subject of this entry is one TCR beta chain. Its antigen is unidentified. Generation of TCR cDNA used 5'RACE template switching (which added a universal primer site and UMIs). In TCRdb, the 5' RACE reads were re-called with MiXCR into one record per CDR3 protein. Altogether some 500,000 distinct CDR3 sequences are present, about 13% being singletons, with the ten largest covering around 15%. Germline CDR1 SGHDT, CDR2 YYEEEE. Trimming cost V 4 bases and J 7 bases; bases outside gene matches: 13. This CDR3 has 16 residues. This sample is drawn from a study of T cells after yellow fever vaccination. Study observations and caveats: Boosting was followed by the reappearance of most primary-vaccination clones (around 96% CD4, about 88% CD8). Contamination by abundant bulk-population clonotypes could be present in FACS-sorted repertoires.

The V call is TRBV5-6, the J call TRBJ2-2; 7 nucleotides match TRBD1. The sequence came from a man aged 25 to 40 who received the YFV17D yellow fever vaccine. The source was PBMCs, collected on the day of the yellow fever booster vaccination. CDR3 DNA: TGTGCCAGCAGCACGACAGGGTGGGGTCGTATCGGGGAGCTGTTTTTT. This encodes CASSTTGWGRIGELFF.